This T cell receptor beta chain derives from a study of early stage breast cancer tumors. Study-level information: ER+/PR+/HER2- status applied to about 70% of the 16 invasive breast tumors. General study points: Tumors had around 2.3-fold higher T cell density than normal breast. Commonly generated sequences made up most enriched TCRB sequences shared between patients.

This CDR3 has 16 residues. Germline V gene data show CDR1 as KGHSH and CDR2 as LQKENI. V gave up 1 base and J gave up 0 bases, with 12 bases separating them. As for this clone: The antigen is unknown.

TCRdb's copy holds only in-frame clones and misses some; the assay was immunoSEQ multiplex PCR. The profile shows around 60,000 clones, 60% to 85% of them singletons. Sequenced: blood. The TCR was taken from a young adult with breast cancer. The rearrangement uses TRBV18 and TRBJ1-2, with D possibly matching TRBD1 (5 bases). Here the CDR3 reads CASSPRTGTANYGYTF. CDR3 nucleotide sequence: TGTGCCAGCTCACCACGCACAGGAACCGCTAACTATGGCTACACCTTC. The full variable domain, in which reference TRBV18 and TRBJ1-2 provide the parts outside the CDR3, is NAGVMQNPRHLVRRRGQEARLRCSPMKGHSHVYWYRQLPEEGLKFMVYLQKENIIDESGMPKERFSAEFPKEGPSILRIQQVVRGDSAAYFCASSPRTGTANYGYTFGSGTRLTVV.